This T cell receptor (beta chain) was identified during a study of shared clonotypes between healthy human individuals. Study overall: Each donor contributed plates that comprised three CD4 naive, three CD4 memory, two CD8 naive and one CD8 memory.

Details on this clone: The antigen is undetermined.

Naive CD8 cells, CD45RO-negative and positively selected for CCR7, excluded terminally differentiated effector memory CD45RA+ cells. The study, taken as a whole, reports: Non-shared clonotypes displayed generation probabilities falling below those of clonotypes present in all four donors. Collection of samples was limited to blood; tissue repertoires likely differ.

Every subset had its genomic DNA shared out evenly among several immunoSEQ plates. TCRdb's copy holds only in-frame clones and misses some; the assay was immunoSEQ multiplex PCR. The sample carries about 2 million clones, less than 95% recorded once. CDR1 is MNHNS and CDR2 is SASEGT in the germline V gene. Trimming removed 1 base at V and 1 base at J, with 11 bases between. The CDR3 is 15 residues long. Sequencing was performed on naive CD8+ T cells sorted from blood. The J gene is TRBJ2-7, the V gene TRBV6-1; D is undetermined. The sequence was obtained from a young man in good health. Here the CDR3 DNA reads TGTGCCAGCAGTGAAGGAGATATGAAGTCCTACGAGCAGTACTTC. Translation: CASSEGDMKSYEQYF.